A single sample gave rise to the 25 T cell receptor beta chains below, sequenced in a study of cytomegalovirus exposure and HLA in healthy donors. The protocol was immunoSEQ multiplex PCR, while the TCRdb copy is restricted to in-frame clones and leaves out a portion. Of some 170,000 clones in the sample, about 89% were seen once. Sequencing used PBMCs. Receptor source: a man younger than 35 in good health and CMV-seropositive.

CDR3 bases: TGTGCCAGCAGCCCCGGACTAGATACGCAGTATTTT. The encoded protein is CASSPGLDTQYF. The gene calls are TRBV2 and TRBJ2-3, with a weak D call TRBD2 (5 bases). The CDR3 contains 12 residues. Per the germline V gene, CDR1 is SNHLY and CDR2 is FYNNEI. V was clipped by 6 bases and J by 5 bases, with 9 bases between them.

The chain employs TRBV12-5 and TRBJ2-7, with 10 bases aligning to TRBD1. V lost 5 bases, J lost 2 bases, and 9 bases stayed unmatched. This CDR3 comprises 16 residues. Germline V gene lookup returns CDR1 LGHNT and CDR2 FRNRAP. The CDR3 DNA is TGTGCTAGTGGTCTTGACAGGGGGCTTAACCCCTACGAGCAGTACTTC. It specifies CASGLDRGLNPYEQYF. Supplemented by reference TRBV12-5 and TRBJ2-7, the full variable domain reads DARVTQTPRHKVTEMGQEVTMRCQPILGHNTVFWYRQTMMQGLELLAYFRNRAPLDDSGMPKDRFSAEMPDATLATLKIQPSEPRDSAVYFCASGLDRGLNPYEQYFGPGTRLTVT.

The J gene is TRBJ1-2, the V gene TRBV28; D gene ambiguous. Germline V gene data show CDR1 as MDHEN and CDR2 as SYDVKM. V gave up 3 bases and J gave up 2 bases, with 13 bases separating them. This CDR3 is 15 amino acids long. The chain's CDR3 is CASSFTGYGNYGYTF. In DNA form, the CDR3 reads TGTGCCAGCAGTTTCACCGGATACGGGAACTATGGCTACACCTTC.

This chain connects TRBV4-1 to TRBJ2-1; 9 bases match TRBD2. Looked up from germline, CDR1 is MGHRA and CDR2 is YSYEKL. The CDR3 sequence is 14 residues long. The trim removed 3 bases at V and 9 bases at J, leaving 6 bases unmatched. Here the CDR3 DNA reads TGCGCCAGCAGCCAGCGGGAGGGGGGGGGTGAGCAGTTCTTC. It codes for CASSQREGGGEQFF.

This clone has just one count. The rearrangement uses TRBV5-4 and TRBJ1-1; maybe TRBD1 (6 bases). V was shortened by 0 bases and J by 3 bases, with 9 bases between the two germline ends. The germline CDR1 and CDR2 sequences are SGHNT and YYREEE (reference sequence). The CDR3 extends over 14 amino acids. The chain's CDR3 is CASSLAGTYTEAFF. The CDR3 DNA reads TGTGCCAGCAGCTTGGCCGGGACATACACTGAAGCTTTCTTT.

This chain uses TRBV9 with TRBJ1-1, with a possible D match to TRBD1 (6 bases). Germline V gene lookup returns CDR1 SGDLS and CDR2 YYNGEE. The CDR3 sequence is 14 residues long. V was clipped by 4 bases and J by 1 base, with 11 bases between them. The CDR3 sequence is CASSMTGANTEAFF. CDR3 coding DNA: TGTGCCAGCAGCATGACAGGAGCGAACACTGAAGCTTTCTTT.

The chain links TRBV7-2 to TRBJ2-3; 8 bases line up with TRBD1. Looked up from germline, CDR1 is SGHTA and CDR2 is FQGNSA. CDR3 length: 14 amino acids. The V and J ends lost 4 bases and 5 bases, in that order; junction bases with no gene match: 5. CDR3 DNA: TGTGCCAGCAGCTCGGACAGGGAAATAGATACGCAGTATTTT. Encoded protein: CASSSDREIDTQYF. Combining the CDR3 with reference TRBV7-2 and TRBJ2-3 gives the whole variable domain GAGVSQSPSNKVTEKGKDVELRCDPISGHTALYWYRQSLGQGLEFLIYFQGNSAPDKSGLPSDRFSAERTGGSVSTLTIQRTQQEDSAVYLCASSSDREIDTQYFGPGTRLTVL.

V gene TRBV29-1 combines with J gene TRBJ2-2; D perhaps matches TRBD2 (7 bases). V gave up 8 bases and J gave up 7 bases, with 17 bases separating them. Germline CDR1 and CDR2: SQVTM and ANQGSEA. CDR3 length: 13 residues. The chain's CDR3 is CSSAGGRSGELFF. Here the CDR3 DNA reads TGCAGCTCTGCCGGGGGGCGAAGCGGGGAGCTGTTTTTT.

This clone was seen a handful of times. J is TRBJ2-3 and V is TRBV4-1; TRBD2 matches at 9 bases. The CDR3 contains 15 residues. V trimming: 3 bases; J trimming: 2 bases; junction bases outside the gene matches: 3. In germline, CDR1 is MGHRA, CDR2 YSYEKL. The CDR3 nucleotides are TGCGCCAGCAGCCAGCGGACTAGCGACACAGATACGCAGTATTTT. Encoded protein: CASSQRTSDTDTQYF.

The V gene is TRBV7-9, the J gene TRBJ2-7, with D maybe TRBD2 (6 bases). The germline gives CDR1 SEHNR, CDR2 FQNEAQ (reference sequence). V gave up 5 bases and J gave up 2 bases, with 10 bases separating them. CDR3 length: 13 amino acids. This CDR3 is CASSPTGAYEQYF. DNA of the CDR3: TGTGCCAGCAGCCCAACGGGGGCCTACGAGCAGTACTTC.

The V call is TRBV14, the J call TRBJ2-7; 10 bases map to TRBD1. The CDR3 is 15 amino acids. Germline-derived CDR1 and CDR2 are SGHDN and FVKESK. J was trimmed by 6 bases and V by 2 bases; bases with no gene match: 7. In DNA, the CDR3 is TGTGCCAGCAGCCAACCGGGACAGGGGTTCTTCGAGCAGTACTTC. Protein product: CASSQPGQGFFEQYF.

V gene TRBV10-3 combines with J gene TRBJ2-3, with 8 bases lining up with TRBD1. Germline-derived CDR1 and CDR2 are ENHRY and SYGVKD. The ends lost 6 bases at V and 7 bases at J; junction bases unmatched: 3. This CDR3 is 12 amino acids long. The CDR3, as DNA: TGTGCCATCAGGGACAGGGAGTATACGCAGTATTTT. Amino acids: CAIRDREYTQYF.

The chain recombines TRBV15 with TRBJ2-2; D gene ambiguous. The CDR3 runs to 13 residues. Trimming took off 5 bases at V and 3 bases at J, with 7 bases between the two ends. CDR1 LNHNV and CDR2 YYDKDF come from the germline V gene (reference sequence). The CDR3: CATSGQYTGELFF. The CDR3 DNA is TGTGCCACCAGCGGCCAGTACACCGGGGAGCTGTTTTTT.

This chain uses TRBV10-3 with TRBJ1-1; no firm D call. The germline V gene has CDR1 ENHRY and CDR2 SYGVKD. This CDR3 contains 13 residues. Trimming removed 9 bases at V and 3 bases at J, with 14 bases between. DNA of the CDR3: TGTGCCATAACGGCTCAGCGGGACACTGAAGCTTTCTTT. Translation gives CAITAQRDTEAFF.

The chain combines TRBV19 with TRBJ2-7; TRBD1 matches at 7 bases. The CDR3 spans 15 residues. V lost 3 bases and J lost 3; bases outside the gene matches: 8. CDR1 and CDR2 (germline): LNHDA, SQIVND (reference sequence). CDR3 coding DNA: TGTGCCAGTAGTATGGGACAGATGGGGAACTACGAGCAGTACTTC. It yields the protein CASSMGQMGNYEQYF.

This clone was seen a single time. The J gene is TRBJ1-2, the V gene TRBV28; TRBD1 agrees at 12 bases. CDR3 length: 15 amino acids. CDR1 and CDR2 (germline): MDHEN, SYDVKM. The V segment lost 6 bases and the J segment 8 bases; nucleotides outside the gene matches: 10. The CDR3 spells CASRTMGDRGRGYTF. CDR3 nucleotides: TGTGCCAGCAGAACCATGGGGGACAGGGGGCGCGGCTACACCTTC.

The chain joins TRBV5-5 to TRBJ2-7; TRBD1 matches 7 bases. CDR1 and CDR2 from the germline V gene are SGHKS and YYEKEE (reference sequence). The CDR3 spans 14 residues. With 4 bases clipped from V and 3 bases from J, the junction kept 7 bases outside the gene matches. CDR3 coding DNA: TGTGCCAGCAGCCCGGGACAGACAAGCTACGAGCAGTACTTC. Encoded protein: CASSPGQTSYEQYF.

CDR3 protein: CAWSVLTEAFF. DNA for the CDR3: TGTGCCTGGAGTGTACTTACTGAAGCTTTCTTT. The chain is built from TRBV30 and TRBJ1-1; D call uncertain. Germline CDR1 is GTSNPN and CDR2 is SVGIG (reference sequence). With 0 bases removed from V and 5 bases from J, the gap between germline ends came to 4 bases. This CDR3 is 11 amino acids long.

The gene calls are TRBV5-8 and TRBJ1-2, with 7 bases that match TRBD1. This CDR3 region has 12 residues. V shed 3 bases, J shed 8 bases, and the junction held 4 bases outside the gene matches. CDR1 and CDR2 (germline): SGHTS, YDEGEE. The CDR3 protein is CASSWGTAGYTF. In DNA, the CDR3 is TGTGCCAGCAGCTGGGGGACAGCAGGCTACACCTTC.

The chain couples TRBV5-6 to TRBJ1-1; D remains unclear. V lost 0 bases, J lost 6 bases, and 12 bases lay in between. CDR1 SGHDT and CDR2 YYEEEE come from the germline V gene. This CDR3 contains 14 residues. CDR3 amino acids: CASSLGGVKAEAFF. The CDR3 DNA reads TGTGCCAGCAGCTTGGGAGGTGTCAAGGCTGAAGCTTTCTTT. Based on the CDR3 plus reference TRBV5-6 and TRBJ1-1, the full variable domain is DAGVTQSPTHLIKTRGQQVTLRCSPKSGHDTVSWYQQALGQGPQFIFQYYEEEERQRGNFPDRFSGHQFPNYSSELNVNALLLGDSALYLCASSLGGVKAEAFFGQGTRLTVV.

This clone has more than one count but fewer than ten. This rearrangement joins TRBV7-8 to TRBJ2-7, with 9 bases lining up with TRBD2. Germline CDR1 reads SGHVS; CDR2 reads FQNEAQ. The CDR3 is 14 amino acids. The V gene end was trimmed by 5 bases and the J gene end by 0 bases; junction bases not matched to a gene: 2. CDR3 in DNA: TGTGCCAGCAGCCTTAGCGGGAGCTCCTACGAGCAGTACTTC. Its translation is CASSLSGSSYEQYF.

The chain uses TRBV13 and TRBJ1-1; no clear D. The CDR3 consists of 12 residues. The V end was cut by 2 bases, the J end by 6 bases, with 7 bases between. Germline-derived CDR1 and CDR2 are PRHDT and FYEKMQ (reference sequence). CDR3 protein: CASSLFYSEAFF. CDR3 DNA: TGTGCCAGCAGCTTATTTTATTCTGAAGCTTTCTTT.

The chain joins TRBV27 to TRBJ1-1; no definite D call. Trimming cost V 6 bases and J 7 bases, with 18 bases left between them. Per germline, CDR1 MNHEY and CDR2 SMNVEV (reference sequence). The CDR3 is 14 amino acids. CDR3 sequence (DNA): TGTGCCAGCAGGCCCGGGAGGGAATCGGATGAAGCTTTCTTT. As protein: CASRPGRESDEAFF.

This clone was counted between two and nine times. The CDR3 here is CAISDQQGNEQYF. For the CDR3, the DNA is TGTGCCATCAGTGACCAACAGGGAAACGAGCAGTACTTC. The chain combines TRBV10-3 with TRBJ2-7, with D perhaps TRBD1 (6 bases). Trimming took off 3 bases at V and 5 bases at J, with 11 bases between the two ends. The CDR3 extends over 13 amino acids. The germline gives CDR1 ENHRY, CDR2 SYGVKD.

The chain employs TRBV9 and TRBJ2-7; D gene uncertain. V was shortened by 3 bases and J by 4 bases, with 17 bases between the two germline ends. CDR1 and CDR2 from the germline V gene are SGDLS and YYNGEE. There are 15 residues in the CDR3. The chain's CDR3 is CASSGHRDPPYEQYF. In DNA, the CDR3 is TGTGCCAGCAGCGGGCACAGAGACCCTCCTTACGAGCAGTACTTC.